The T cell receptor (beta chain) described here comes from a study of blood T cells in healthy people across ages. Study conclusions and caveats: Diversity of TCR beta per million T cells declined in a roughly linear way with age.

A sample-barcoded 5' primer and a J-beta primer mix were used in a second PCR of roughly 7 to 11 cycles. MiXCR was run by TCRdb on the 5' RACE reads, yielding one entry per CDR3 protein. Of roughly 680,000 distinct CDR3 sequences listed, under 25% are singletons. This clonotype occurred a few times. Its matching antigen is unknown. CDR3 length equals 15 residues. With 6 bases clipped from V and 7 bases from J, the junction kept 11 bases outside the gene matches. Germline V gives CDR1 DFQATT, CDR2 SNEGSKA (reference sequence). The V gene is TRBV20-1, the J gene TRBJ2-1, with TRBD2 identical over 11 bases. The specimen sequenced was blood. This sequence was found in a man between 65 and 85 years old in good health. CDR3 bases: TGCAGTGCCCAAGAACTAGCGGGAGTTTGGAATGAGCAGTTCTTC. Its translation is CSAQELAGVWNEQFF.